Below, 7 T cell receptor beta chains from the same sample are listed, as sequenced in a study of blood T cell repertoires in COVID-19. Assay: immunoSEQ multiplex PCR; the TCRdb copy retains only in-frame clones and omits some. The sample holds around 170,000 clones; roughly four fifths are singletons and the top ten take 9.5% to 15%. The sample taken for sequencing was PBMCs or T cells enriched from blood (not recorded which). Source of these receptors: a man aged 45 to 65 who had recovered from COVID-19.

This chain joins TRBV9 and TRBJ1-1; 8 bases fit TRBD1. The V and J ends lost 4 bases and 1 base, in that order; junction bases with no gene match: 3. This CDR3 contains 14 residues. In germline, CDR1 is SGDLS, CDR2 YYNGEE. The CDR3 loop reads CASSRQGPNTEAFF. CDR3 bases: TGTGCCAGCAGCAGACAGGGGCCGAACACTGAAGCTTTCTTT.

This chain connects TRBV7-2 to TRBJ2-4; TRBD1 matches 8 bases. This CDR3 comprises 16 residues. Germline loops: CDR1 SGHTA, CDR2 FQGNSA. The V segment lost 0 bases and the J segment 4 bases; nucleotides outside the gene matches: 5. For the CDR3, the DNA is TGTGCCAGCAGCTTAGCATCTAGGACAGGGAAAAACATTCAGTACTTC. Translation: CASSLASRTGKNIQYF.

This chain joins TRBV29-1 and TRBJ1-3; no clear D. The CDR3 is 13 amino acids. The V end lost 4 bases, the J end lost 0 bases, and 7 bases lay between the germline ends. Germline V gene lookup returns CDR1 SQVTM and CDR2 ANQGSEA. The CDR3 is CSVGPSSGNTIYF. CDR3 DNA sequence: TGCAGCGTTGGGCCCTCCTCTGGAAACACCATATATTTT.

The V and J genes are TRBV21-1 and TRBJ1-5; TRBD1 reflects the table's D call only, with no check against the DNA. TRBV21-1 is noted as a pseudogene. The CDR3 length is 13 residues. CDR3 amino acids: CASSRDKNQPQHF. The DNA of the CDR3 is TGTGCCAGCAGCAGGGACAAGAATCAGCCCCAGCATTTT.

The V gene is TRBV5-4, the J gene TRBJ2-3, with D possibly matching TRBD1 (5 bases). With 0 bases removed from V and 5 bases from J, the gap between germline ends came to 16 bases. The length of the CDR3 is 16 residues. Germline values: CDR1 SGHNT, CDR2 YYREEE (reference sequence). CDR3 nucleotide sequence: TGTGCCAGCAGCTTGGCAGGCAGGGCCTCGGGAGATACGCAGTATTTT. Its translation: CASSLAGRASGDTQYF. Full variable domain (outside the CDR3, taken from reference TRBV5-4 and TRBJ2-3): ETGVTQSPTHLIKTRGQQVTLRCSSQSGHNTVSWYQQALGQGPQFIFQYYREEENGRGNFPPRFSGLQFPNYSSELNVNALELDDSALYLCASSLAGRASGDTQYFGPGTRLTVL.

This clone was seen only a few times. The CDR3: CASSQDRGRKETQYF. CDR3 coding DNA: TGCGCCAGCAGCCAAGACAGGGGAAGGAAAGAGACCCAGTACTTC. The chain has TRBV5-1 and TRBJ2-5, with 8 nucleotides matching TRBD1. The CDR3 extends over 15 amino acids. Germline V gene sequence: CDR1 SGHRS, CDR2 YFSETQ. Trimming removed 4 bases from V and 3 bases from J; junction bases left unmatched: 8.

The genes are TRBV4-2 and TRBJ2-3; D is unresolved. V lost 4 bases, J lost 7 bases, and 9 bases lay in between. This CDR3 is 12 amino acids long. Germline V gene sequence: CDR1 LGHNA, CDR2 YNFKEQ. The CDR3 nucleotides read TGTGCCAGCAGCCCGACTGAATATACGCAGTATTTT. Amino acids: CASSPTEYTQYF.